The next 27 T cell receptor beta chains were all read from a single sample in a study of CD8+CD57+ T cells in acquired aplastic anemia. The template used for profiling TCR beta VDJ and CDR3 was genomic DNA. TCRdb used MiXCR to reprocess the reads, holding one entry per CDR3 protein. The sample records about 160,000 distinct CDR3 sequences, roughly 48% being singletons. Sequencing was performed on sorted CD4+, CD8+, or CD8+CD57+ T cells (not recorded which) from PBMCs. The origin of the receptors is a human donor in good health.

The genes are TRBV7-2 and TRBJ1-3, with TRBD1 as a possible D gene (5 bases). This CDR3 has 12 residues. Between the trimmed V and J ends, which lost 6 bases and 7 bases, there was a span of 10 bases. The germline gives CDR1 SGHTA, CDR2 FQGNSA. CDR3 coding DNA: TGTGCCAGCAGAACACAGGCTAACACCATATATTTT. Amino acid sequence: CASRTQANTIYF. Full variable domain (rest looked up from reference TRBV7-2 and TRBJ1-3): GAGVSQSPSNKVTEKGKDVELRCDPISGHTALYWYRQSLGQGLEFLIYFQGNSAPDKSGLPSDRFSAERTGGSVSTLTIQRTQQEDSAVYLCASRTQANTIYFGEGSWLTVV.

In its sample, this clonotype was seen many times. The chain is built from TRBV7-2 and TRBJ2-7; TRBD1 matches 7 bases. Germline V gene lookup returns CDR1 SGHTA and CDR2 FQGNSA. The CDR3 contains 13 residues. Losses at the gene ends were 4 bases for V and 5 bases for J; bases not matched to a gene: 5. The CDR3 region is CASSSTGWDEQYF. The CDR3 DNA reads TGTGCCAGCAGCTCGACAGGGTGGGACGAGCAGTACTTC.

This clonotype was recorded only once. This chain uses TRBV10-3 with TRBJ1-6; TRBD1 matches 7 bases. This CDR3 spans 17 amino acids. V shed 0 bases, J shed 7 bases, and the junction held 9 bases outside the gene matches. The germline V gene encodes CDR1 ENHRY and CDR2 SYGVKD. CDR3 amino acids: CAISESFRDSTNSPLHF. CDR3 DNA: TGTGCCATCAGTGAGTCTTTTAGGGACAGCACGAATTCACCCCTCCACTTT.

This clonotype was detected many times. V is TRBV6-5 and J is TRBJ2-6; D is uncertain. From germline, CDR1 is MNHEY and CDR2 SVGAGI. Trimming removed 6 bases from V and 2 bases from J, with 8 bases in between. The CDR3 has 14 amino acids. As DNA, the CDR3 is TGTGCCAGCAGATTGGTGACTGGGGCCAACGTCCTGACTTTC. Protein: CASRLVTGANVLTF.

This clonotype was observed at least ten times. V is TRBV5-1 and J is TRBJ2-1, with D maybe TRBD2 (6 bases). Germline CDR1 and CDR2: SGHRS and YFSETQ. The CDR3 extends over 16 amino acids. Trimming took off 5 bases at V and 2 bases at J, with 17 bases between the two ends. The CDR3, as DNA: TGCGCCAGCAGGGGGTTAGCGGCTGGGGCCTACAATGAGCAGTTCTTC. Protein sequence: CASRGLAAGAYNEQFF.

CDR3 loop: CASSKSPGPDYEQYF. In DNA, the CDR3 is TGTGCCAGCAGCAAATCTCCGGGTCCCGACTACGAGCAGTACTTC. The chain couples TRBV7-8 to TRBJ2-7; D unclear. Germline CDR1 is SGHVS and CDR2 is FQNEAQ. CDR3 length: 15 amino acids. V was cut by 5 bases and J by 3 bases, with 17 bases left in between.

This chain links TRBV7-6 with TRBJ1-1; D gene ambiguous. This CDR3 region has 13 residues. The V gene lost 0 bases and the J gene lost 4 bases, with 6 bases spanning the gap. Germline loops: CDR1 SGHVS, CDR2 FNYEAQ. In nucleotides, the CDR3 is TGTGCCAGCAGCTTAGCCTCGAGCACTGAAGCTTTCTTT. Amino acid sequence: CASSLASSTEAFF.

This clonotype was picked up one time. V gene TRBV15 combines with J gene TRBJ1-1; TRBD1 is a possible D gene (6 bases). V lost 1 base and J lost 3, with 15 bases in between. CDR1 and CDR2 (germline): LNHNV, YYDKDF (reference sequence). CDR3 size: 16 residues. The CDR3, as DNA: TGTGCCACCAGCAGAGGCCCCGGGACATCGGACACTGAAGCTTTCTTT. It yields the protein CATSRGPGTSDTEAFF.

This clonotype was seen a single time. The chain carries TRBV10-3 and TRBJ1-4; TRBD1 aligns across 12 bases. With 4 bases clipped from V and 3 bases from J, the junction kept 6 bases outside the gene matches. The CDR3 covers 17 residues. Germline lookup yields CDR1 ENHRY and CDR2 SYGVKD. CDR3 region: CAISGRDRGLSNEKLFF. The CDR3 DNA sequence: TGTGCCATCAGTGGCCGGGACAGGGGGCTGTCTAATGAAAAACTGTTTTTT.

V and J are TRBV11-1 and TRBJ2-5; 7 bases are a match to TRBD2. There are 19 residues in the CDR3. Trimming took 2 bases from V and 0 from J; bases not matched to a gene: 15. Germline CDR1 is SGHAT and CDR2 is FQDESV (reference sequence). The DNA for the CDR3 is TGTGCCAGCAGCTTAAATTTGGGGGGGAGAGGCGGATACCAAGAGACCCAGTACTTC. Amino acids: CASSLNLGGRGGYQETQYF.

Only one count was recorded for this clonotype. The junction does not match germline at one end; this may be a read error. V is TRBV6-2 or TRBV6-3 and J is TRBJ2-1; 14 nucleotides line up with TRBD2. Germline lookup yields CDR1 MNHEY and CDR2 SVGEGT. The CDR3 has 16 residues. CDR3 residues: CASSYGTSGGYNEQSF. DNA for the CDR3: TGTGCCAGCAGTTACGGGACTAGCGGGGGCTACAATGAGCAGTCCTTC.

The chain joins TRBV18 to TRBJ2-1; D call uncertain. The CDR3 totals 14 residues. Germline V gene sequence: CDR1 KGHSH, CDR2 LQKENI. Trimming cost V 6 bases and J 6 bases, with 15 bases left between them. CDR3 in DNA: TGTGCCAGCTCTCCCCAAAGCGCCAGCAATGAGCAGTTCTTC. It translates to CASSPQSASNEQFF.

The chain couples TRBV10-3 to TRBJ2-5, with 13 bases that match TRBD2. The ends lost 11 bases at V and 5 bases at J; junction bases unmatched: 20. The CDR3 spans 18 residues. Germline V gives CDR1 ENHRY, CDR2 SYGVKD. This CDR3 reads CAVGMTRTSGRRWETQYF. Here the CDR3 DNA reads TGTGCCGTCGGCATGACTCGGACTAGCGGGAGACGTTGGGAGACCCAGTACTTC.

In this sample, this clonotype turned up many times. The chain couples TRBV7-9 to TRBJ1-1, with 7 bases lining up with TRBD1. The CDR3 sequence is 15 residues long. CDR1 and CDR2 (germline): SEHNR, FQNEAQ (reference sequence). Trimming at V came to 5 bases and at J to 4 bases, leaving 10 bases not matched to a gene. CDR3 residues: CASSHLLGQLTEAFF. The DNA for the CDR3 is TGTGCCAGCAGCCATCTTCTGGGACAGCTCACTGAAGCTTTCTTT.

The chain combines TRBV19 with TRBJ2-7; a weak D match, TRBD2 (6 bases). Germline values: CDR1 LNHDA, CDR2 SQIVND (reference sequence). Trimming removed 5 bases at V and 0 bases at J, with 14 bases between. The CDR3 is 15 amino acids. The CDR3 here is CASSWGDASSYEQYF. The DNA for the CDR3 is TGTGCCAGTAGTTGGGGGGACGCGAGCTCCTACGAGCAGTACTTC.

Of note for this clonotype: A much larger clone is a single base away; this may be a read error. This chain connects TRBV5-5 to TRBJ1-5; 8 nucleotides agree with TRBD1. CDR1 SGHKS and CDR2 YYEKEE come from the germline V gene (reference sequence). This CDR3 spans 14 amino acids. The CDR3 here is CASSATGGDQPRHF. The CDR3 coding sequence is TGTGCCAGCAGCGCTACAGGGGGGGATCAGCCCCGGCATTTT.

This clonotype was detected many times. The chain has TRBV7-2 and TRBJ1-2; the D is unclear. The CDR3 has 13 amino acids. The germline V and J ends were trimmed by 1 base and 4 bases, with 7 bases remaining between them. Per germline, CDR1 SGHTA and CDR2 FQGNSA. DNA for the CDR3: TGTGCCAGCAGCTTAGAGCGGATCTATGGCTACACCTTC. This gives the protein CASSLERIYGYTF.

This clonotype was recorded many times. The chain uses TRBV28 and TRBJ2-3; D remains unclear. This CDR3 contains 13 residues. Germline loops: CDR1 MDHEN, CDR2 SYDVKM. Trimming shortened V by 5 bases and J by 2 bases, and 8 bases separated the two germline ends. Here the CDR3 DNA reads TGTGCCAGCAGTCCACCAGCCACAGATACGCAGTATTTT. Translating gives CASSPPATDTQYF. The full variable domain, in which reference TRBV28 and TRBJ2-3 provide the parts outside the CDR3, is DVKVTQSSRYLVKRTGEKVFLECVQDMDHENMFWYRQDPGLGLRLIYFSYDVKMKEKGDIPEGYSVSREKKERFSLILESASTNQTSMYLCASSPPATDTQYFGPGTRLTVL.

V and J are TRBV19 and TRBJ1-1; D unclear. Germline V CDR1 and CDR2: LNHDA, SQIVND (reference sequence). Trimming shortened V by 4 bases and J by 4 bases, and 7 bases separated the two germline ends. The CDR3 has 12 residues. The CDR3 spells CASSTGSTEAFF. CDR3 bases: TGTGCCAGTAGTACCGGAAGCACTGAAGCTTTCTTT. The full variable domain, its missing parts supplied by reference TRBV19 and TRBJ1-1, is DGGITQSPKYLFRKEGQNVTLSCEQNLNHDAMYWYRQDPGQGLRLIYYSQIVNDFQKGDIAEGYSVSREKKESFPLTVTSAQKNPTAFYLCASSTGSTEAFFGQGTRLTVV.

This chain connects TRBV19 to TRBJ1-5; TRBD1 aligns across 9 bases. CDR1 LNHDA and CDR2 SQIVND come from the germline V gene (reference sequence). This CDR3 contains 14 residues. V trimming: 7 bases; J trimming: 3 bases; junction bases outside the gene matches: 4. CDR3 bases: TGTGCCAGTACTCGGACAGGGGCCAATCAGCCCCAGCATTTT. It is translated as CASTRTGANQPQHF.

The table lists this clonotype with a few counts. The chain uses TRBV18 and TRBJ2-7; D not certain. The CDR3 sequence is 13 residues long. Trimming stripped 0 bases from V and 4 bases from J, with 7 bases between. Germline CDR1 is KGHSH and CDR2 is LQKENI. The CDR3 spells CASSPPDIYEQYF. In DNA, the CDR3 is TGTGCCAGCTCACCACCCGACATTTACGAGCAGTACTTC. The complete variable domain, with remaining parts taken from reference TRBV18 and TRBJ2-7, reads NAGVMQNPRHLVRRRGQEARLRCSPMKGHSHVYWYRQLPEEGLKFMVYLQKENIIDESGMPKERFSAEFPKEGPSILRIQQVVRGDSAAYFCASSPPDIYEQYFGPGTRLTVT.

This clonotype was detected a few times. This chain links TRBV15 with TRBJ2-1; the D gene could be TRBD1 or TRBD2 (6 bases each). From germline, CDR1 is LNHNV and CDR2 YYDKDF (reference sequence). V dropped 4 bases and J dropped 9 bases, with 10 bases sitting between them. The CDR3 length is 12 residues. The CDR3 protein is CATSTKGGEQFF. Written as DNA, the CDR3 is TGTGCCACCAGCACTAAGGGGGGTGAGCAGTTCTTC.

V gene TRBV5-4 combines with J gene TRBJ2-7; 7 bases are a match to TRBD1. The CDR3 contains 15 residues. Unmatched junction bases numbered 10, after V lost 5 bases and J lost 2 bases. Per germline, CDR1 SGHNT and CDR2 YYREEE (reference sequence). DNA for the CDR3: TGTGCCAGCAGTTATATTTTAGGGACAGCCTACGAGCAGTACTTC. Its translation: CASSYILGTAYEQYF.

This clonotype was seen more than once but under ten times. The chain couples TRBV5-6 to TRBJ1-4, with no clear D. Deletions cut 0 bases from V and 6 bases from J, with 15 bases between. Germline CDR1 SGHDT, CDR2 YYEEEE. CDR3 length: 16 residues. This CDR3 reads CASSLARVLGYEKLFF. The CDR3, as DNA: TGTGCCAGCAGCTTGGCCCGGGTGTTGGGATATGAAAAACTGTTTTTT.

This clonotype appeared many times. The gene calls are TRBV7-2 and TRBJ1-2; D ambiguous. Trimming took 0 bases from V and 5 from J, leaving 16 bases between them. Germline CDR1 SGHTA, CDR2 FQGNSA. The CDR3 runs to 16 residues. Here the CDR3 reads CASSLADVRVGYGYTF. The CDR3 nucleotides are TGTGCCAGCAGCTTAGCGGATGTCCGGGTCGGGTATGGCTACACCTTC.

This clonotype was recorded many times. The chain has TRBV19 and TRBJ2-7; 9 positions match TRBD2. CDR1 and CDR2 (germline): LNHDA, SQIVND (reference sequence). The CDR3 has 12 residues. The J segment lost 5 bases and the V segment lost 4 bases, leaving 0 bases of the junction unmatched. CDR3 residues: CASSRTSDEQYF. DNA for the CDR3: TGTGCCAGTAGTAGGACTAGCGACGAGCAGTACTTC.

The chain couples TRBV2 to TRBJ2-7, with 10 nucleotides matching TRBD1. This CDR3 region has 13 residues. Losses at the gene ends were 10 bases for V and 4 bases for J; bases not matched to a gene: 7. Per germline, CDR1 SNHLY and CDR2 FYNNEI. The DNA for the CDR3 is TGTGCCACCCGGACAGGGGGAAATTACGAGCAGTACTTC. Translating gives CATRTGGNYEQYF. Drawing the rest from reference TRBV2 and TRBJ2-7, the complete variable domain is EPEVTQTPSHQVTQMGQEVILRCVPISNHLYFYWYRQILGQKVEFLVSFYNNEISEKSEIFDDQFSVERPDGSNFTLKIRSTKLEDSAMYFCATRTGGNYEQYFGPGTRLTVT.